Detailed here is one TCR beta chain. Its antigen is undetermined. The CDR3 is 15 residues long. V dropped 0 bases and J dropped 1; count of bases not matched to a gene: 1. The germline V gene encodes CDR1 SGHAT and CDR2 FQNNGV. These data come from a study of OX40 agonist ivuxolimab in advanced cancers. General study results and limits: By week 6 at 0.1 to 3.0 mg/kg, blood CD4+ and CD8+ T cells had expanded clonally. The authors also found low normalized T-cell clonal expansion in some nonresponders.

Produced via immunoSEQ multiplex PCR; TCRdb's table is partial and in-frame only. Of 95,000 to 110,000 clones listed, around 90% are singletons. The receptor was derived from an adult with an advanced solid tumor such as melanoma, head and neck, liver or kidney cancer. This specimen was CD4+ or CD8+ T cells sorted from blood, taken in a trial of the OX40 agonist ivuxolimab. The genes are TRBV11-2 and TRBJ1-2; TRBD1 matches at 8 bases. The CDR3, as DNA: TGTGCCAGCAGCTTAGACAGGGGGCTTAACTATGGCTACACCTTC. Translating it yields CASSLDRGLNYGYTF.